A single sample is the source of the 10 T cell receptor beta chains below, sequenced in a study of T cell responses to AZD1222 COVID-19 vaccine. Repertoires were generated with immunoSEQ multiplex PCR, while TCRdb's copy carries only in-frame clones and drops some. The sample shows under 200,000 clones, around nine tenths of them seen only once. This specimen consisted of peripheral blood, obtained 28 days after the second dose of the MenACWY control vaccine. The receptors derive from an adult who received the MenACWY meningococcal vaccine as a control.

The V call is TRBV19, the J call TRBJ1-2; D is undetermined. The length of the CDR3 is 13 residues. Germline assignment: CDR1 LNHDA and CDR2 SQIVND (reference sequence). Trimming removed 7 bases from V and 0 bases from J, with 9 bases in between. CDR3 bases: TGTGCCAGTACGGAGCTCCCTAACTATGGCTACACCTTC. It is translated as CASTELPNYGYTF.

This chain joins TRBV5-1 and TRBJ2-1; perhaps TRBD2 as D (7 bases). The CDR3 extends over 17 amino acids. V lost 5 bases to trimming and J lost 0 bases, with 18 bases between them. Germline assignment: CDR1 SGHRS and CDR2 YFSETQ. This chain's CDR3 is CASSGGASRGSYNEQFF. The CDR3 bases are TGCGCCAGCAGTGGGGGGGCTAGCAGAGGCTCCTACAATGAGCAGTTCTTC.

This chain links TRBV7-3 with TRBJ1-1; no definite D call. CDR3 length equals 13 residues. Germline loops: CDR1 SGHTA, CDR2 FQGTGA. The V end lost 4 bases, the J end lost 1 base, and 7 bases lay between the germline ends. Here the CDR3 reads CASSSAENTEAFF. For the CDR3, the DNA is TGTGCCAGCAGCTCCGCAGAGAACACTGAAGCTTTCTTT.

A few counts support this clone. This rearrangement joins TRBV14 to TRBJ2-7; D is possibly TRBD1 or TRBD2 (5 bases each). Germline V lookup: CDR1 SGHDN, CDR2 FVKESK. V was trimmed by 1 base and J by 4 bases, leaving 14 bases between them. The CDR3 extends over 15 amino acids. The CDR3 loop reads CASSQGRDRLYEQYF. The CDR3, as DNA: TGTGCCAGCAGCCAAGGCCGGGACCGGCTATACGAGCAGTACTTC. Using reference TRBV14 and TRBJ2-7 for the parts outside the CDR3, the full variable domain is EAGVTQFPSHSVIEKGQTVTLRCDPISGHDNLYWYRRVMGKEIKFLLHFVKESKQDESGMPNNRFLAERTGGTYSTLKVQPAELEDSGVYFCASSQGRDRLYEQYFGPGTRLTVT.

This rearrangement joins TRBV19 to TRBJ2-2; 10 bases are a match to TRBD2. CDR3 length: 16 amino acids. The trim removed 4 bases at V and 5 bases at J, leaving 7 bases unmatched. Germline V gene data show CDR1 as LNHDA and CDR2 as SQIVND (reference sequence). The CDR3 is CASSTRAGGRTGELFF. The CDR3 bases are TGTGCCAGTAGTACCCGAGCGGGAGGGCGGACCGGGGAGCTGTTTTTT. Filled out from reference TRBV19 and TRBJ2-2, the complete variable domain reads DGGITQSPKYLFRKEGQNVTLSCEQNLNHDAMYWYRQDPGQGLRLIYYSQIVNDFQKGDIAEGYSVSREKKESFPLTVTSAQKNPTAFYLCASSTRAGGRTGELFFGEGSRLTVL.

This clone was recorded a few times. The chain joins TRBV7-8 to TRBJ1-5, with a tentative D call TRBD1 (5 bases). The CDR3 consists of 15 residues. With 1 base removed from V and 0 bases from J, the gap between germline ends came to 7 bases. CDR1 is SGHVS, CDR2 FQNEAQ, per germline. CDR3 sequence: CASSLDRPSNQPQHF. DNA for the CDR3: TGTGCCAGCAGCTTAGACAGGCCTAGCAATCAGCCCCAGCATTTT. The variable domain in full, with the rest retrieved from reference TRBV7-8 and TRBJ1-5, is GAGVSQSPRYKVAKRGQDVALRCDPISGHVSLFWYQQALGQGPEFLTYFQNEAQLDKSGLPSDRFFAERPEGSVSTLKIQRTQQEDSAVYLCASSLDRPSNQPQHFGDGTRLSIL.

This clone appeared a single time. The J gene is TRBJ2-5, the V gene TRBV5-1; D perhaps matches TRBD2 (5 bases). Germline CDR1 SGHRS, CDR2 YFSETQ. The ends were cut back, 0 bases at V and 4 bases at J, with 7 bases in the middle. This CDR3 comprises 13 residues. This CDR3 is CASSLVGGETQYF. The CDR3 DNA sequence: TGCGCCAGCAGCTTGGTAGGAGGAGAGACCCAGTACTTC.

The chain recombines TRBV30 with TRBJ2-7, with 8 bases that match TRBD2. The CDR3 extends over 14 amino acids. Germline CDR1 and CDR2: GTSNPN and SVGIG (reference sequence). V shed 2 bases and J 2 bases; nucleotides not matched to a gene: 5. CDR3: CAWSWGSGTYEQYF. For the CDR3, the DNA is TGTGCCTGGAGTTGGGGTAGCGGGACCTACGAGCAGTACTTC. The whole variable domain, filled in from reference TRBV30 and TRBJ2-7, reads SQTIHQWPATLVQPVGSPLSLECTVEGTSNPNLYWYRQAAGRGLQLLFYSVGIGQISSEVPQNLSASRPQDRQFILSSKKLLLSDSGFYLCAWSWGSGTYEQYFGPGTRLTVT.

Of note for this clone: Additional DNA sequences in this sample encode the identical CDR3. The J gene is TRBJ2-1, the V gene TRBV7-2, with unresolved D. CDR1 is SGHTA and CDR2 is FQGNSA in the germline V gene. The CDR3 runs 12 residues. Trimming shortened V by 5 bases and J by 3 bases, and 5 bases separated the two germline ends. The CDR3 loop is CASSLDYNEQFF. The CDR3 nucleotides are TGTGCCAGCAGCCTCGACTACAATGAGCAGTTCTTC.

The chain combines TRBV28 with TRBJ1-5, with TRBD1 identical over 7 bases. V was pared by 5 bases and J by 6 bases, with 10 bases of the junction left unmatched. Germline V CDR1 and CDR2: MDHEN, SYDVKM. The length of the CDR3 is 15 residues. The CDR3 nucleotides read TGTGCCAGCAGTAAACGGACAGGAGGAGGTCAGCCCCAGCATTTT. Encoded protein: CASSKRTGGGQPQHF.